This entry lists 30 T cell receptor beta chains sequenced from one sample in a study of blood T cells in healthy people across ages. A second PCR, run for roughly 7 to 11 cycles, used a sample-barcoded 5' primer plus a J-beta primer mix. MiXCR, run by TCRdb on the 5' RACE reads, gives a single entry per CDR3 protein. The data contain hundreds of thousands of distinct CDR3 sequences, 45% to 50% of them singletons. The source material was blood. These receptors came from a woman aged 55-69 years in good health.

V and J are TRBV9 and TRBJ2-1; D is unclear. The CDR3 consists of 16 residues. Trimming left V 1 base short and J 1 base short, with 12 bases between. CDR1 SGDLS and CDR2 YYNGEE come from the germline V gene. The CDR3 sequence is CASSVTATSSYNEQFF. The CDR3 DNA sequence: TGTGCCAGCAGCGTAACCGCCACAAGTTCCTACAATGAGCAGTTCTTC. Full variable domain (outside the CDR3, taken from reference TRBV9 and TRBJ2-1): DSGVTQTPKHLITATGQRVTLRCSPRSGDLSVYWYQQSLDQGLQFLIQYYNGEERAKGNILERFSAQQFPDLHSELNLSSLELGDSALYFCASSVTATSSYNEQFFGPGTRLTVL.

This sequence joins TRBV29-1 and TRBJ2-1; the match to TRBD1 covers 12 bases. There are 15 residues in the CDR3. Germline CDR1 SQVTM, CDR2 ANQGSEA. Germline trimming cut 8 bases from V and 7 bases from J; bases unmatched to any gene: 12. The chain's CDR3 is CSKLGGDRGPNEQFF. The CDR3 DNA is TGCAGCAAATTGGGGGGGGACAGGGGGCCAAATGAGCAGTTCTTC.

The chain employs TRBV20-1 and TRBJ2-7; TRBD2 is a possible D gene (5 bases). The V gene's germline CDR1 is DFQATT and CDR2 SNEGSKA (reference sequence). V was pared by 8 bases and J by 0 bases, with 17 bases between. The CDR3 spans 14 residues. In DNA, the CDR3 is TGCAGTTTAAACCGGGATCTCTACTCCTACGAGCAGTACTTC. Amino acid sequence: CSLNRDLYSYEQYF.

This chain connects TRBV28 to TRBJ1-4; the D is unclear. From germline, CDR1 is MDHEN and CDR2 SYDVKM. This CDR3 is built from 13 residues. Trimming removed 3 bases at V and 6 bases at J, with 8 bases between. The CDR3 DNA follows: TGTGCCAGCAGTTTGTCAGCGGATGAAAAACTGTTTTTT. Protein: CASSLSADEKLFF.

J is TRBJ1-6 and V is TRBV28, with 7 bases aligning to TRBD1. Germline V lookup: CDR1 MDHEN, CDR2 SYDVKM. The CDR3 covers 15 residues. V trimming: 8 bases; J trimming: 6 bases; junction bases outside the gene matches: 10. The DNA of the CDR3 is TGTGCCAGCTACTCCCCGGGACAGATTAATTCACCCCTCCACTTT. It encodes CASYSPGQINSPLHF.

The chain links TRBV12-3 or TRBV12-4 to TRBJ2-3; D remains ambiguous. This CDR3 is 14 amino acids long. The germline V and J ends were trimmed by 5 bases and 1 base, with 10 bases remaining between them. As DNA, the CDR3 is TGTGCCAGCAGTCGTAACAGCCGCACAGATACGCAGTATTTT. Protein product: CASSRNSRTDTQYF.

The chain employs TRBV28 and TRBJ1-5, with D perhaps matching TRBD1 (6 bases). CDR1 is MDHEN and CDR2 is SYDVKM in the germline V gene. This CDR3 region has 16 residues. V was cut by 5 bases and J by 6 bases, with 20 bases left in between. DNA for the CDR3: TGTGCCAGCAGTCCGGGAGGACAGACCCGCGGTCAGCCCCAGCATTTT. It encodes CASSPGGQTRGQPQHF.

The chain has TRBV20-1 and TRBJ1-2, with D perhaps matching TRBD1 (6 bases). Germline CDR1 reads DFQATT; CDR2 reads SNEGSKA (reference sequence). CDR3 size: 16 residues. V lost 6 bases, J lost 7 bases, and 27 bases lay in between. The CDR3 is CSANNPQGGFIFGYTF. As DNA, the CDR3 is TGCAGTGCCAACAACCCACAGGGAGGTTTTATCTTTGGCTACACCTTC.

This clonotype has a single count. This rearrangement joins TRBV2 to TRBJ2-6; maybe TRBD2 (5 bases). The V end lost 3 bases, the J end lost 0 bases, and 9 bases lay between the germline ends. There are 16 residues in the CDR3. Germline assignment: CDR1 SNHLY and CDR2 FYNNEI. The CDR3 sequence is CASSDGSRSGANVLTF. As DNA, the CDR3 is TGTGCCAGCAGTGATGGGAGTCGCTCTGGGGCCAACGTCCTGACTTTC. The whole variable domain, remainder taken from reference TRBV2 and TRBJ2-6, is EPEVTQTPSHQVTQMGQEVILRCVPISNHLYFYWYRQILGQKVEFLVSFYNNEISEKSEIFDDQFSVERPDGSNFTLKIRSTKLEDSAMYFCASSDGSRSGANVLTFGAGSRLTVL.

This clonotype has ten or more counts. The rearrangement uses TRBV20-1 and TRBJ2-3; 12 bases align to TRBD2. Losses at the gene ends were 6 bases for V and 0 bases for J; bases not matched to a gene: 10. Germline CDR1 is DFQATT and CDR2 is SNEGSKA (reference sequence). CDR3 length: 17 amino acids. CDR3 loop: CSARLAGASLSTDTQYF. The CDR3 region has the DNA TGCAGTGCGAGACTAGCGGGAGCTTCACTTAGCACAGATACGCAGTATTTT.

This sequence joins TRBV29-1 and TRBJ2-1; 16 positions agree with TRBD2. The junction had 6 bases not matched to a gene; V was cut back by 6 bases and J by 4 bases. The CDR3 length is 16 residues. CDR1 and CDR2 (germline): SQVTM, ANQGSEA. Here the CDR3 DNA reads TGCAGCGTGATCCCGGGACTAGCGGGAGGGTACAATGAGCAGTTCTTC. Translating it yields CSVIPGLAGGYNEQFF.

The rearrangement uses TRBV5-4 and TRBJ2-3; D possibly corresponds to TRBD2 (5 bases). In germline, CDR1 is SGHNT, CDR2 YYREEE (reference sequence). With 2 bases removed from V and 5 bases from J, the gap between germline ends came to 15 bases. CDR3 length equals 15 residues. The CDR3, as DNA: TGTGCCAGCAGCTTTGGTTCCGGGGTAGGAGATACGCAGTATTTT. It yields the protein CASSFGSGVGDTQYF.

This clonotype was found once. CDR3 sequence reads: CASTTGKYGYTF. The CDR3 coding sequence is TGTGCCAGCACGACAGGGAAATATGGCTACACCTTC. The chain combines TRBV28 with TRBJ1-2; 7 bases fit TRBD1. The germline gives CDR1 MDHEN, CDR2 SYDVKM. This CDR3 is built from 12 residues. The V and J ends lost 7 bases and 5 bases, in that order; junction bases with no gene match: 4.

There are a few counts of this clonotype. The rearrangement joins TRBV29-1 to TRBJ2-1; D uncertain. This CDR3 has 13 amino acids. Germline assignment: CDR1 SQVTM and CDR2 ANQGSEA. Between the trimmed V and J ends, which lost 4 bases and 9 bases, there was a span of 16 bases. CDR3 loop: CSVAVHNQAEQFF. The CDR3 region has the DNA TGCAGCGTTGCGGTCCACAATCAGGCTGAGCAGTTCTTC.

This clonotype occurred many times. The V call is TRBV28, the J call TRBJ1-1; D is unresolved. CDR1 and CDR2 (germline): MDHEN, SYDVKM. There are 12 residues in the CDR3. V shed 5 bases and J shed 8 bases, with 12 bases lying between them. CDR3 in DNA: TGTGCCAGCAGTCGACTCCTTATGGAAGCTTTCTTT. Encoded protein: CASSRLLMEAFF.

This clonotype was detected only a few times. This CDR3 reads CASSLDRGLETQYF. The CDR3 bases are TGTGCCAGCAGCTTGGACAGGGGGCTAGAGACCCAGTACTTC. This rearrangement joins TRBV7-2 to TRBJ2-5, with TRBD1 matching over 11 bases. Germline loops: CDR1 SGHTA, CDR2 FQGNSA. J gave up 4 bases and V 3 bases, and 1 base lay outside the gene matches. This CDR3 has 14 amino acids.

The rearrangement joins TRBV27 to TRBJ2-1; D is unresolved. The ends were cut back, 2 bases at V and 9 bases at J, with 8 bases in the middle. The germline V gene encodes CDR1 MNHEY and CDR2 SMNVEV (reference sequence). The CDR3 is made up of 12 amino acids. As DNA, the CDR3 is TGTGCCAGCAGTTTACTAGTCGGTGAGCAGTTCTTC. It yields the protein CASSLLVGEQFF.

This rearrangement joins TRBV3-1 to TRBJ1-5; tentative D call: TRBD1 (6 bases). The V and J ends lost 0 bases and 9 bases respectively, with 18 bases between them. The CDR3 has 16 residues. From germline, CDR1 is LGHDT and CDR2 YNNKEL (reference sequence). In DNA, the CDR3 is TGTGCCAGCAGCCAAGAGTACACGGGACATGGAGTGCCCCAGCATTTT. Translation gives CASSQEYTGHGVPQHF.

V and J are TRBV4-3 and TRBJ2-5; 9 bases line up with TRBD2. The J call could be wrong; TRBJ2-7 is a better fit for the DNA end. CDR1 LGHNA and CDR2 YSLEER come from the germline V gene. The CDR3 is 16 residues long. Here the CDR3 DNA reads TGCGCCAGCAGCCGAGGGACACTAGCGGGCTTCTACGAGCAGTACTTC. This codes for CASSRGTLAGFYEQYF.

The chain carries TRBV16 and TRBJ1-5, with 8 positions matching TRBD1. With 7 bases clipped from V and 4 bases from J, the junction kept 6 bases outside the gene matches. The germline V gene encodes CDR1 KGHSY and CDR2 FQNENV. The CDR3 contains 14 residues. The CDR3 protein is CASIDHRGNQPQHF. CDR3 sequence (DNA): TGTGCCAGCATCGATCACAGGGGGAATCAGCCCCAGCATTTT. Combining the CDR3 with reference TRBV16 and TRBJ1-5 gives the whole variable domain GEEVAQTPKHLVRGEGQKAKLYCAPIKGHSYVFWYQQVLKNEFKFLISFQNENVFDETGMPKERFSAKCLPNSPCSLEIQATKLEDSAVYFCASIDHRGNQPQHFGDGTRLSIL.

The genes are TRBV9 and TRBJ2-1, with 10 bases that match TRBD2. The closer fit of TRBJ2-7 to the DNA end suggests the J call may be wrong. This CDR3 spans 16 amino acids. CDR1 SGDLS and CDR2 YYNGEE come from the germline V gene. The CDR3, as DNA: TGTGCCAGCAGCGTAGGTCTAGCGGGAGCCTACAATGAGCAGTACTTC. It translates to CASSVGLAGAYNEQYF.

This clonotype showed up just a few times. V is TRBV5-8 and J is TRBJ2-5; 8 positions agree with TRBD1. Trimming at V came to 2 bases and at J to 3 bases, leaving 6 bases not matched to a gene. There are 15 residues in the CDR3. CDR1 SGHTS and CDR2 YDEGEE come from the germline V gene. This CDR3 is CASSLWGQEEETQYF. The CDR3 DNA reads as TGTGCCAGCAGCTTATGGGGACAGGAGGAAGAGACCCAGTACTTC.

The J gene is TRBJ2-5, the V gene TRBV5-1; D not certain. This CDR3 is built from 13 residues. V dropped 2 bases and J dropped 1 base, with 6 bases sitting between them. The V gene's germline CDR1 is SGHRS and CDR2 YFSETQ. CDR3 loop: CASSFKPQETQYF. The CDR3 coding sequence is TGCGCCAGCAGCTTCAAGCCCCAAGAGACCCAGTACTTC.

The V gene is TRBV20-1, the J gene TRBJ1-5; TRBD1 might be the D (6 bases). The CDR3 runs to 14 residues. V lost 6 bases and J 2 bases, leaving 14 bases between the germline ends. Germline V CDR1 and CDR2: DFQATT, SNEGSKA (reference sequence). The CDR3 coding sequence is TGCAGTGCACAGGGACATTTGGGCAATCAGCCCCAGCATTTT. Its translation: CSAQGHLGNQPQHF.

Concerning this clonotype: A read error may account for a junction end that differs from germline. The gene calls are TRBV20-1 and TRBJ2-1, with unresolved D. Per the germline V gene, CDR1 is DFQATT and CDR2 is SNEGSKA (reference sequence). The CDR3 covers 12 residues. The CDR3 loop reads CGARGQMWEQFF. The CDR3 DNA follows: TGCGGTGCTAGAGGTCAGATGTGGGAGCAGTTCTTC.

This clonotype is a singleton in its sample. The chain uses TRBV24-1 and TRBJ2-3; TRBD1 agrees at 7 bases. The V and J ends lost 4 bases and 2 bases, in that order; junction bases with no gene match: 5. CDR1 and CDR2 (germline): KGHDR, SFDVKD. CDR3 length: 15 amino acids. The CDR3 sequence: CATSDRTGFTDTQYF. DNA of the CDR3: TGTGCCACCAGTGACCGGACAGGATTCACAGATACGCAGTATTTT.

This clonotype was counted between two and nine times. The chain uses TRBV7-2 and TRBJ1-1, with TRBD1 matching 9 bases. J was trimmed by 11 bases and V by 5 bases; bases with no gene match: 9. The CDR3 length is 13 residues. Germline-derived CDR1 and CDR2 are SGHTA and FQGNSA. Here the CDR3 DNA reads TGTGCCAGCAGCCCCGGACAGGGGTTGTCGGCTTTCTTT. Its translation is CASSPGQGLSAFF.

In its sample, this clonotype was seen many times. CDR3 amino acids: CASSQGIANEKLFF. The CDR3 DNA is TGTGCCAGCAGCCAAGGTATTGCTAATGAAAAACTGTTTTTT. The genes are TRBV3-1 and TRBJ1-4, with D unresolved. CDR1 is LGHDT and CDR2 is YNNKEL in the germline V gene (reference sequence). Trimming cost V 1 base and J 3 bases, with 6 bases left between them. The CDR3 totals 14 residues. Complete variable domain (other parts from reference TRBV3-1 and TRBJ1-4): DTAVSQTPKYLVTQMGNDKSIKCEQNLGHDTMYWYKQDSKKFLKIMFSYNNKELIINETVPNRFSPKSPDKAHLNLHINSLELGDSAVYFCASSQGIANEKLFFGSGTQLSVL.

V and J are TRBV29-1 and TRBJ2-1; D gene unclear. Looked up from germline, CDR1 is SQVTM and CDR2 is ANQGSEA. V was shortened by 1 base and J by 10 bases, with 8 bases between the two germline ends. CDR3 size: 11 residues. The CDR3 nucleotides read TGCAGCGTTGAAGTAGCAGGAGAGCAGTTCTTC. Its protein is CSVEVAGEQFF.

The gene calls are TRBV3-1 and TRBJ2-5, with D unresolved. Trimming left V 3 bases short and J 11 bases short, with 10 bases between. Germline V CDR1 and CDR2: LGHDT, YNNKEL (reference sequence). CDR3 size: 11 residues. The DNA of the CDR3 is TGTGCCAGCAGCCATGCCCTGGTGCAGTACTTC. This encodes CASSHALVQYF.